This T cell receptor (beta chain) was sequenced in a study of identical twins. Study conclusions and caveats: Surplus twin overlap in beta out-of-frame sequences was less pronounced. While abundant cord blood beta clonotypes carried fewer insertions, memory repertoires showed no such pattern.

Germline V gives CDR1 DFQATT, CDR2 SNEGSKA (reference sequence). Deletions cut 6 bases from V and 2 bases from J, with 24 bases between. This CDR3 is built from 17 residues. This clonotype was seen more than once but under ten times. Its antigen is unidentified. MiXCR, run by TCRdb on the 5' RACE reads, gives a single entry per CDR3 protein. The sample lists around 960,000 distinct CDR3 sequences, around an eighth occurring once. These same records also appear under a second study, on yellow fever vaccine responses in identical twins. That study reports: The T cell response to vaccination in identical twins was reportedly partly convergent and partly personalized.

The TCR was taken from a woman aged 18-30 years in good health. V gene TRBV20-1 combines with J gene TRBJ2-3; a weak D match, TRBD2 (6 bases). The sample consisted of PBMCs. Written as DNA, the CDR3 is TGCAGTGCCCATATCACCGGGAGAATCCGTACCACAGATACGCAGTATTTT. Translating gives CSAHITGRIRTTDTQYF.